The clone carrying this T cell receptor beta chain was seen at least ten times. What it binds is unknown. Read data end 3 residues before the CDR3 end; the end is taken from the germline J gene. The data were obtained in a study of T cell clonality in common variable immunodeficiency. CDR3 length: 14 residues. CDR1 is MDHEN and CDR2 is SYDVKM in the germline V gene. J gave up 5 bases and V 8 bases, and 11 bases lay outside the gene matches. Sequencing input was equivalent genomic DNA from CVID and controls. The protocol was immunoSEQ multiplex PCR, while the TCRdb copy is restricted to in-frame clones and leaves out a portion. The specimen has about 60,000 clones, none found just once. Study-wide points: TCRbeta clonality was increased in CVID versus healthy controls. Common variable immunodeficiency TCR beta sequences reportedly had fewer deletions and N-nucleotide insertions. CVID subjects shared fewer TCRbeta clones than healthy controls did.

The clonotype was recovered from a person aged 18 to 70 in good health. The V and J genes are TRBV28 and TRBJ2-7; 8 bases map to TRBD1. The sequenced sample was peripheral blood mononuclear cells. CDR3 DNA, as far as it was read: TGTGCCAGCTCACAACCCGGACAGGGTCACGAG. Residues: CASSQPGQGHE. The whole CDR3 protein reads CASSQPGQGHEQYF.